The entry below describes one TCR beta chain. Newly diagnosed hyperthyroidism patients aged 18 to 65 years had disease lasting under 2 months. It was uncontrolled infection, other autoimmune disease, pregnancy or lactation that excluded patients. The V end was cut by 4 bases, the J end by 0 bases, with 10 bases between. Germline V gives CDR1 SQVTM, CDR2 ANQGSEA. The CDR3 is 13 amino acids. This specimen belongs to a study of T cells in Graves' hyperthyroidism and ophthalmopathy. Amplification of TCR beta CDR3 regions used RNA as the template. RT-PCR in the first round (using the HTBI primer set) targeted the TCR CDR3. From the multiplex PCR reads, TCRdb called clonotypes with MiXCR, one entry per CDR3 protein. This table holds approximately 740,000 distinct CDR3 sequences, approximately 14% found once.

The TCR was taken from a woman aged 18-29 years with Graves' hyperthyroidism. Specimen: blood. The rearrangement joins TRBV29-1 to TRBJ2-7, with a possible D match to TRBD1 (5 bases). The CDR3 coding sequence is TGCAGCGTTGTGGGCAGGGTCTCCTACGAGCAGTACTTC. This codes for CSVVGRVSYEQYF.